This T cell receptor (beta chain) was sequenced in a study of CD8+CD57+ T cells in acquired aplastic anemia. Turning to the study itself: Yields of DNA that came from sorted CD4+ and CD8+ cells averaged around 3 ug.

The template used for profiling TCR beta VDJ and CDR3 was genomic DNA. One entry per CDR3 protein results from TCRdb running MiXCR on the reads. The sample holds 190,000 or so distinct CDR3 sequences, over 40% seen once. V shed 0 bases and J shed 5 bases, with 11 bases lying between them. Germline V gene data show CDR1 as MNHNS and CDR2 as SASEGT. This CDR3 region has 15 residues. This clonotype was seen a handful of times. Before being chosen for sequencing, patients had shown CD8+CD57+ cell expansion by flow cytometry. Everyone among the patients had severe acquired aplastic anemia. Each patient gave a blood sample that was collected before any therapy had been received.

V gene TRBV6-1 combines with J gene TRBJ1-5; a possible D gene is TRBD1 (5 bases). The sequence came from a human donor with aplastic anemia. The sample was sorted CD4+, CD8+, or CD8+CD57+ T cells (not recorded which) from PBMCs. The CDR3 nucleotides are TGTGCCAGCAGTGAAGCGGGGGGGTCTTATCAGCCCCAGCATTTT. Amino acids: CASSEAGGSYQPQHF.